The clone carrying this T cell receptor beta chain was recorded a few times. This sample stems from a study of beta chain features in type 1 diabetes. The ends lost 5 bases at V and 3 bases at J; junction bases unmatched: 2. The CDR3 spans 14 residues. CDR1 is ENHRY, CDR2 SYGVKD, per germline. Since all of the isolated RNA was reverse transcribed, expressed TCRB transcripts were what got sequenced. Generated by immunoSEQ multiplex PCR, the TCRdb table keeps only in-frame clones and is missing some. The sample has approximately 470,000 clones; about 32% are singletons. This chain uses TRBV10-3 with TRBJ2-1; 9 bases map to TRBD2. Sequences were obtained from naive CD4+ T cells from blood. The TCR comes from a man younger than 35 in good health. This chain's CDR3 is CAISSGRYYNEQFF. CDR3 in DNA: TGTGCCATCAGTAGCGGGAGGTACTACAATGAGCAGTTCTTC.